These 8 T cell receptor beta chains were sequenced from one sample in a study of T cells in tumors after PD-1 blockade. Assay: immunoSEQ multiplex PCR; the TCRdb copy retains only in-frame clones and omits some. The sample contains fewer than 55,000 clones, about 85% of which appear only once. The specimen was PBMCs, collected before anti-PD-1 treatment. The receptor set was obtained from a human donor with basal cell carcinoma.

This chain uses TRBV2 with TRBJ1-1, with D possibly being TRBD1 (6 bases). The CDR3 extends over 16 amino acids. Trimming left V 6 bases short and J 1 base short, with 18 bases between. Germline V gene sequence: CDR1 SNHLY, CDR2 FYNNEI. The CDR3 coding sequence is TGTGCCAGCAGGGTCCTGGGGGGGGCGACGAACACTGAAGCTTTCTTT. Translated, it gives CASRVLGGATNTEAFF. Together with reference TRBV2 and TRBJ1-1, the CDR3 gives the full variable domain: EPEVTQTPSHQVTQMGQEVILRCVPISNHLYFYWYRQILGQKVEFLVSFYNNEISEKSEIFDDQFSVERPDGSNFTLKIRSTKLEDSAMYFCASRVLGGATNTEAFFGQGTRLTVV.

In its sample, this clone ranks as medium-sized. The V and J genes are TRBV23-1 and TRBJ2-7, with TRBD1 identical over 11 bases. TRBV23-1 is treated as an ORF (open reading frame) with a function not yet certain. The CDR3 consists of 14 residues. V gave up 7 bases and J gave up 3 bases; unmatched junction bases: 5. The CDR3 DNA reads TGCGCCAGCAAATCCGGGACAGGGGGCTACGAGCAGTACTTC. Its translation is CASKSGTGGYEQYF.

CDR3: CASSSGQGTGELFF. CDR3 sequence (DNA): TGTGCCAGCAGTTCCGGACAGGGGACAGGGGAGCTGTTTTTT. The chain employs TRBV27 and TRBJ2-2; 9 positions agree with TRBD1. In germline, CDR1 is MNHEY, CDR2 SMNVEV (reference sequence). Losses at the gene ends were 4 bases for V and 8 bases for J; bases not matched to a gene: 5. The CDR3 is made up of 14 amino acids.

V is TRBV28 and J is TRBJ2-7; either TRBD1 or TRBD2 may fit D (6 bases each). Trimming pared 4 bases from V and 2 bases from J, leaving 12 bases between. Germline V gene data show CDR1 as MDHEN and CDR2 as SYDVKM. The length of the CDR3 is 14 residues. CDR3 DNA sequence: TGTGCCAGCAGTTCCCCCGGGGGCCCCTACGAGCAGTACTTC. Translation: CASSSPGGPYEQYF.

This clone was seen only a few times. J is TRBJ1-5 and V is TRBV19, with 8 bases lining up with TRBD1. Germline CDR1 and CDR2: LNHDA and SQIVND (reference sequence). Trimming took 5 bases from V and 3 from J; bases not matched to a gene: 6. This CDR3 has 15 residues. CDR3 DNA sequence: TGTGCCAGTAGTTCCGGACAGGGCTACAATCAGCCCCAGCATTTT. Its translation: CASSSGQGYNQPQHF.

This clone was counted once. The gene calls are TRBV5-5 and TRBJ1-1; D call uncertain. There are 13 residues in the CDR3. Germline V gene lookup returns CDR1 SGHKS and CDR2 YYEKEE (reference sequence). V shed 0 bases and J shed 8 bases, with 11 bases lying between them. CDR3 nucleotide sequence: TGTGCCAGCAGCTTGGGGCGGAGCTCCGAAGCTTTCTTT. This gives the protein CASSLGRSSEAFF.

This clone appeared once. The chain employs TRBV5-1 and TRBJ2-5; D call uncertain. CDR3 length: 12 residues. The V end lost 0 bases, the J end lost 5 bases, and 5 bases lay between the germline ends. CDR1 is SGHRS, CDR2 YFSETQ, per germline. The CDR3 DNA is TGCGCCAGCAGCTTGGCCGAGGAGACCCAGTACTTC. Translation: CASSLAEETQYF.

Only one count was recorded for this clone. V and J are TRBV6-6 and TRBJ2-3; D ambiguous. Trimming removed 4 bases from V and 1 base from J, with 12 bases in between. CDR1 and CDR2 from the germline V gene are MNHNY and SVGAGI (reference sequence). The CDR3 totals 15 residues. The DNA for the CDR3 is TGTGCCAGCAGTTCTCGACATGGGGGCACAGATACGCAGTATTTT. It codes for CASSSRHGGTDTQYF.